This T cell receptor (beta chain) was identified during a study of identical twins. Germline V lookup: CDR1 MNHEY, CDR2 SMNVEV (reference sequence). The CDR3 totals 13 residues. The V end was cut by 6 bases, the J end by 4 bases, with 10 bases between. cDNA molecules carried unique molecular identifiers, and template switching added a universal primer site. TCRdb recomputed calls from the 5' RACE reads with MiXCR, one row per CDR3 protein. The table records roughly 770,000 distinct CDR3 sequences, over 15% of them present only once. This clonotype was observed at least ten times. This same sample was also taken into another study, of T cells expressing NK-cell markers. That publication notes: In the group of eight sequenced donors, seven were HCMV-seropositive and one was seronegative. In a few donors, these clonotypes also led the CD3+CD56-NKG2C+ fraction.

The source material was PBMCs. This TCR came from a young woman in good health. This sequence joins TRBV27 and TRBJ1-5; no clear D. DNA for the CDR3: TGTGCCAGCAGGGCCAATCTGAATCAGCCCCAGCATTTT. Translation gives CASRANLNQPQHF.